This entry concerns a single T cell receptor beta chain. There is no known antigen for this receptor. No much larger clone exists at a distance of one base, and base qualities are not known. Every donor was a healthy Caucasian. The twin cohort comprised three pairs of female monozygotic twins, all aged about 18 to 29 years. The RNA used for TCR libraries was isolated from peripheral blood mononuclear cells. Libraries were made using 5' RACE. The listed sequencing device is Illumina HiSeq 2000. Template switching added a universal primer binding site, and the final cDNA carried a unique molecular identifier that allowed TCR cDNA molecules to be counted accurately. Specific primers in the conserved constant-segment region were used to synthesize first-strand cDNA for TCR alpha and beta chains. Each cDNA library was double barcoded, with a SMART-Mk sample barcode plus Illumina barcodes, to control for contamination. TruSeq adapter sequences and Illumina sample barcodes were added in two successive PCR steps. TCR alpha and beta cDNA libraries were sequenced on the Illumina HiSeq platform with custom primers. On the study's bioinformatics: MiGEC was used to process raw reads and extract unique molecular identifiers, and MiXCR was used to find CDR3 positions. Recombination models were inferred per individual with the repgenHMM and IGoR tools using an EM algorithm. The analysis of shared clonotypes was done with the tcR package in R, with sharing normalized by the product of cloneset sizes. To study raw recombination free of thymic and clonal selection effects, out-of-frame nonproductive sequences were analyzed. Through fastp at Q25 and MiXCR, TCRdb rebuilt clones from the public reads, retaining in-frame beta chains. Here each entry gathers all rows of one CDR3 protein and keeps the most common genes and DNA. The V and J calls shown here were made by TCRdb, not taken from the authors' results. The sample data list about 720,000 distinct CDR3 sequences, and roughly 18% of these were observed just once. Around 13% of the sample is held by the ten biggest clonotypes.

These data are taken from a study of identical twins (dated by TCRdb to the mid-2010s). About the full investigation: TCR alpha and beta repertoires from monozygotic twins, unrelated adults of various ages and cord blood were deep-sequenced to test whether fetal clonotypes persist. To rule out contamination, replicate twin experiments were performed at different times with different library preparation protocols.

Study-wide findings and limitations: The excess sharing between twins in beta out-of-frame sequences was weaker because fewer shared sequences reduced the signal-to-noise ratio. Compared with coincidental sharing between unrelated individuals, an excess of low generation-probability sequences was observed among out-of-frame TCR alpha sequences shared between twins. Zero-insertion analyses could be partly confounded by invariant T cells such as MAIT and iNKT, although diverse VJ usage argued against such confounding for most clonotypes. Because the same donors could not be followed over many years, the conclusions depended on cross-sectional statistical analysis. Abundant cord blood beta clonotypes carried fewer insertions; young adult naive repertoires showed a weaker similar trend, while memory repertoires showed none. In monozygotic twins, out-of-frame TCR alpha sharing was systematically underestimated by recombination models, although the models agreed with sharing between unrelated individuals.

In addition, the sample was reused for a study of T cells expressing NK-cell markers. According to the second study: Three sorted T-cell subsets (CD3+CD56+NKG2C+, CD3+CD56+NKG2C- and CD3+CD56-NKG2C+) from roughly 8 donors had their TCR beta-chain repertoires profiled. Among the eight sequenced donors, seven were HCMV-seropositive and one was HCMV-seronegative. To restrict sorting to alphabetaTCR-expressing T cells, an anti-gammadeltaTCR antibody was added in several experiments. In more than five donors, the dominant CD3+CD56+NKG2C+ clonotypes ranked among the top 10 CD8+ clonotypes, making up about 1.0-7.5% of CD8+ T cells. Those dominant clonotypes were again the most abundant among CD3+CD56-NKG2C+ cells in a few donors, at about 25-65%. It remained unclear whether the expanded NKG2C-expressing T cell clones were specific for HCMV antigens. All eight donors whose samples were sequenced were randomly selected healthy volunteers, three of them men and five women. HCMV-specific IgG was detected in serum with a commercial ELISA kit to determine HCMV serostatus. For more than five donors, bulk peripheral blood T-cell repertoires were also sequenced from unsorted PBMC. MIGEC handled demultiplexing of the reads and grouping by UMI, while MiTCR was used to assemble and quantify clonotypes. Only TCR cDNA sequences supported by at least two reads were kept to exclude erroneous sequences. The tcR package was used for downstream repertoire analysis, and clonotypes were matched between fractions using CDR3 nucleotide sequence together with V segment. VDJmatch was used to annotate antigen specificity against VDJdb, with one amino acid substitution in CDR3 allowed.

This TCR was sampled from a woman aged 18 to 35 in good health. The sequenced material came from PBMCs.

The sequence in DNA is TGTGCCAGCAGCGCAGGCCCGGGGGTGTCCTACGAGCAGTACTTC. The translation is CASSAGPGVSYEQYF. The chain links TRBV9 with TRBJ2-7; TRBD2 is a weak D gene call, 6 bases matching. Relative to germline, V is 3 bases shorter and J is 1 base shorter, with 14 bases between their ends. The CDR3, from cysteine to phenylalanine, totals 15 residues. Solely the CDR3 DNA is kept, with 45 bases framed from the first base. CDR1 and CDR2 (SGDLS, YYNGEE) derive from the germline V gene. This CDR3, with the reference TRBV9 and TRBJ2-7 proteins standing in past its ends, gives the full variable domain DSGVTQTPKHLITATGQRVTLRCSPRSGDLSVYWYQQSLDQGLQFLIQYYNGEERAKGNILERFSAQQFPDLHSELNLSSLELGDSALYFCASSAGPGVSYEQYFGPGTRLTVT.